This T cell receptor beta chain emerged from a study of identical twins. Study observations and caveats: Twins' excess sharing was less marked for out-of-frame beta sequences.

TCRdb processed the 5' RACE reads anew with MiXCR; each CDR3 protein has one entry. Among some 500,000 distinct CDR3 sequences listed, 13% to 15% were seen once. This clonotype has a count of ten or more. Its antigen is not known. The V end lost 5 bases, the J end lost 7 bases, and 21 bases lay between the germline ends. CDR1 SQVTM and CDR2 ANQGSEA come from the germline V gene. The CDR3 runs to 15 residues. This sample was also put to use in a study of yellow fever vaccine responses in identical twins.

Sequences were obtained from CD4+ T cells sorted from blood. The TCR comes from a woman younger than 30 in good health. This sequence joins TRBV29-1 and TRBJ2-1, with D perhaps assigned TRBD1 or TRBD2 (5 bases each). CDR3 DNA sequence: TGCAGCGTTACTCAAGTGGGAGATTGGGGGAATGAGCAGTTCTTC. Protein sequence: CSVTQVGDWGNEQFF.